The 30 T cell receptor beta chains listed next were all sequenced from one sample in a study of graft-versus-host responses after intestinal transplantation. These receptors' antigens are unknown. Clones were read by immunoSEQ multiplex PCR, and TCRdb kept only the in-frame ones, dropping some. This sample carries about 78,000 clones, around 91% of them seen once, and the ten largest clones take 4% to 5%. The starting material was unstimulated CD8+ T cells sorted from spleen or lymph node cells, obtained before transplant. The receptors were gathered from a human donor who was the organ donor for an intestinal transplant.

The chain couples TRBV2 to TRBJ1-6; 10 bases are shared with TRBD1. The germline V gene has CDR1 SNHLY and CDR2 FYNNEI. Trimming took 8 bases from V and 9 from J; bases not matched to a gene: 4. The CDR3 is 13 amino acids. CDR3 bases: TGTGCCAGCGAGGGACAGGGGAGTTCACCCCTCCACTTT. Protein sequence: CASEGQGSSPLHF. Full variable domain (remainder filled in from reference TRBV2 and TRBJ1-6): EPEVTQTPSHQVTQMGQEVILRCVPISNHLYFYWYRQILGQKVEFLVSFYNNEISEKSEIFDDQFSVERPDGSNFTLKIRSTKLEDSAMYFCASEGQGSSPLHFGNGTRLTVT.

This chain uses TRBV18 with TRBJ1-5, with TRBD1 matching over 10 bases. Trimming took 8 bases from V and 7 from J; bases not matched to a gene: 5. This CDR3 has 13 amino acids. Per germline, CDR1 KGHSH and CDR2 LQKENI. CDR3 sequence (DNA): TGTGCCAGCGGGACAGGGGCTCGCCAGCCCCAGCATTTT. This codes for CASGTGARQPQHF.

The count of this clone is one. The gene calls are TRBV7-2 and TRBJ1-2; 7 bases align to TRBD1. The germline CDR1 and CDR2 sequences are SGHTA and FQGNSA. After removal of 5 bases from V and 8 bases from J, the junction contained 11 bases not matched to a gene. The length of the CDR3 is 14 residues. DNA for the CDR3: TGTGCCAGCAGCCCCGCTACAGGGGAATCGGGCTACACCTTC. It yields the protein CASSPATGESGYTF.

The chain combines TRBV19 with TRBJ1-1; D possibly corresponds to TRBD1 (6 bases). Germline V lookup: CDR1 LNHDA, CDR2 SQIVND (reference sequence). With 1 base removed from V and 3 bases from J, the gap between germline ends came to 6 bases. The CDR3 extends over 13 amino acids. The CDR3 sequence is CASSIAGDTEAFF. DNA for the CDR3: TGTGCCAGTAGTATAGCAGGGGACACTGAAGCTTTCTTT.

A remark on this clone: A read error may account for a junction end that differs from germline. The rearrangement joins TRBV7-7 to TRBJ1-1; D remains ambiguous. Per the germline V gene, CDR1 is SSHAT and CDR2 is FNYEAQ (reference sequence). The CDR3 loop spans 13 amino acids. The CDR3 DNA reads as TGTGCTAGCAGCCCACCGAGGATCACTGAAGCTTTCTTT. It codes for CASSPPRITEAFF.

This clone occurred a few times. The J gene is TRBJ1-6, the V gene TRBV28; D is unresolved. CDR3 length: 16 amino acids. The germline V and J ends were trimmed by 3 bases and 0 bases, with 9 bases remaining between them. From germline, CDR1 is MDHEN and CDR2 SYDVKM. The CDR3: CASSFVRISYNSPLHF. CDR3 DNA sequence: TGTGCCAGCAGTTTTGTGAGGATCTCCTATAATTCACCCCTCCACTTT.

The chain is built from TRBV5-4 and TRBJ1-1, with 9 nucleotides matching TRBD1. Germline trimming cut 2 bases from V and 2 bases from J; bases unmatched to any gene: 7. The CDR3 has 16 amino acids. Germline V lookup: CDR1 SGHNT, CDR2 YYREEE (reference sequence). The DNA of the CDR3 is TGTGCCAGCAGCTTTGAATGGGACAGGGCCAACACTGAAGCTTTCTTT. It translates to CASSFEWDRANTEAFF.

In DNA, the CDR3 is TGTGCCAGCAGGGAACAGGGTCTCGCCTACGAGCAGTACGTC. It codes for CASREQGLAYEQYV. The rearrangement joins TRBV28 to TRBJ2-7, with D possibly TRBD1 on 6 matching bases. This CDR3 region has 14 residues. Germline V CDR1 and CDR2: MDHEN, SYDVKM. V was pared by 6 bases and J by 2 bases, with 14 bases between.

The chain joins TRBV5-6 to TRBJ1-2; D may be TRBD1 (5 bases). V gave up 4 bases and J gave up 7 bases, with 20 bases separating them. The germline gives CDR1 SGHDT, CDR2 YYEEEE. The CDR3 contains 15 residues. The CDR3 is CASSPRRDGRLGYTF. The CDR3 coding sequence is TGTGCCAGCAGCCCCCGGCGGGACGGGCGACTTGGCTACACCTTC.

The chain is built from TRBV2 and TRBJ2-2; 9 nucleotides agree with TRBD1. The trim removed 8 bases at V and 0 bases at J, leaving 7 bases unmatched. This CDR3 comprises 16 residues. From germline, CDR1 is SNHLY and CDR2 FYNNEI. The chain's CDR3 is CASLGTGLANTGELFF. CDR3 nucleotide sequence: TGTGCCAGCCTGGGGACAGGGCTCGCGAACACCGGGGAGCTGTTTTTT.

The chain uses TRBV27 and TRBJ1-2; a weak D match, TRBD1 (6 bases). Trimming took off 6 bases at V and 2 bases at J, with 25 bases between the two ends. This CDR3 has 18 residues. Germline CDR1 reads MNHEY; CDR2 reads SMNVEV (reference sequence). The CDR3 nucleotides are TGTGCCAGCAGCCAAACAGGGTTACGGGGAATGAGGAACTATGGCTACACCTTC. Protein product: CASSQTGLRGMRNYGYTF.

The chain employs TRBV2 and TRBJ2-1, with D possibly TRBD2 on 5 matching bases. Per germline, CDR1 SNHLY and CDR2 FYNNEI. The CDR3 consists of 17 residues. Trimming cost V 3 bases and J 0 bases, with 15 bases left between them. CDR3 sequence: CASSEDLAPSSYNEQFF. The CDR3 DNA follows: TGTGCCAGCAGTGAGGATCTAGCTCCGTCCTCCTACAATGAGCAGTTCTTC.

The gene calls are TRBV5-6 and TRBJ1-1; 7 bases are shared with TRBD1. The CDR3 extends over 12 amino acids. The trim removed 4 bases at V and 8 bases at J, leaving 5 bases unmatched. The germline V gene has CDR1 SGHDT and CDR2 YYEEEE. The CDR3 coding sequence is TGTGCCAGCAGCCTACAGGGGACCGAAGCTTTCTTT. Translated: CASSLQGTEAFF.

This chain connects TRBV28 to TRBJ2-1, with TRBD1 matching over 7 bases. This CDR3 region has 13 residues. CDR1 MDHEN and CDR2 SYDVKM come from the germline V gene. V was pared by 3 bases and J by 7 bases, with 3 bases of the junction left unmatched. The CDR3 DNA is TGTGCCAGCAGTTTGGGACAGACGAATGAGCAGTTCTTC. Translation: CASSLGQTNEQFF.

CDR3 nucleotides: TGTGCCAGCAGTGACCGGGAACAGGGGTGGAACACCATATATTTT. This codes for CASSDREQGWNTIYF. The chain links TRBV6-1 to TRBJ1-3; 7 positions agree with TRBD1. Per germline, CDR1 MNHNS and CDR2 SASEGT. V lost 3 bases to trimming and J lost 7 bases; unmatched junction nucleotides: 9. This CDR3 spans 15 amino acids.

This chain connects TRBV7-9 to TRBJ1-4; tentatively, D is TRBD1 (6 bases). Deletions cut 4 bases from V and 4 bases from J, with 10 bases between. The CDR3 covers 14 residues. From germline, CDR1 is SEHNR and CDR2 FQNEAQ (reference sequence). The CDR3 DNA is TGTGCCAGCAGCTCCGGACAGCATAATGAAAAACTGTTTTTT. Residues: CASSSGQHNEKLFF. Full variable domain (rest looked up from reference TRBV7-9 and TRBJ1-4): DTGVSQNPRHKITKRGQNVTFRCDPISEHNRLYWYRQTLGQGPEFLTYFQNEAQLEKSRLLSDRFSAERPKGSFSTLEIQRTEQGDSAMYLCASSSGQHNEKLFFGSGTQLSVL.

The gene calls are TRBV2 and TRBJ1-5; D possibly corresponds to TRBD1 (6 bases). Germline loops: CDR1 SNHLY, CDR2 FYNNEI. Trimming cost V 3 bases and J 3 bases, with 9 bases left between them. This CDR3 has 14 residues. CDR3 in DNA: TGTGCCAGCAGTGAGGACAGTATCAATCAGCCCCAGCATTTT. Translated, it gives CASSEDSINQPQHF.

The chain employs TRBV7-9 and TRBJ1-1; the D is unclear. The CDR3 has 14 residues. Germline V CDR1 and CDR2: SEHNR, FQNEAQ (reference sequence). V was trimmed by 2 bases and J by 1 base, leaving 8 bases between them. Here the CDR3 DNA reads TGTGCCAGCAGCTTACCCCAGAAGAACACTGAAGCTTTCTTT. This gives the protein CASSLPQKNTEAFF.

The chain has TRBV6-1 and TRBJ2-7; 9 bases are a match to TRBD1. The J segment lost 3 bases and the V segment lost 6 bases, leaving 3 bases of the junction unmatched. Germline CDR1 MNHNS, CDR2 SASEGT. This CDR3 is built from 13 residues. The CDR3 DNA reads as TGTGCCAGCAGCCCGACAGGGGGCTACGAGCAGTACGTC. As protein: CASSPTGGYEQYV.

The chain is built from TRBV15 and TRBJ2-5, with 8 positions matching TRBD2. Germline CDR1 reads LNHNV; CDR2 reads YYDKDF (reference sequence). The CDR3 consists of 16 residues. V was pared by 3 bases and J by 5 bases, with 11 bases of the junction left unmatched. The CDR3: CATSSSGATILETQYF. In nucleotides, the CDR3 is TGTGCCACCAGCAGTAGCGGGGCCACCATTCTTGAGACCCAGTACTTC.

The chain recombines TRBV6-5 with TRBJ1-2, with D perhaps matching TRBD1 (6 bases). Between the trimmed V and J ends, which lost 9 bases and 10 bases, there was a span of 15 bases. CDR3 length: 11 amino acids. CDR1 and CDR2 from the germline V gene are MNHEY and SVGAGI. CDR3 in amino acids: CASRLGQDYTF. CDR3 DNA sequence: TGTGCCAGTCGGCTGGGACAAGACTACACCTTC.

CDR3 in amino acids: CASSGRTSGGTDTQYF. The CDR3 bases are TGTGCCAGCAGTGGAAGGACTAGCGGGGGGACAGATACGCAGTATTTT. The chain uses TRBV28 and TRBJ2-3; 14 bases fit TRBD2. With V trimmed by 5 bases and J by 3 bases, 4 bases remained unmatched. The germline gives CDR1 MDHEN, CDR2 SYDVKM. CDR3 length equals 16 residues.

This clone was detected once. The chain is built from TRBV4-2 and TRBJ2-2; 12 bases are shared with TRBD2. V was pared by 0 bases and J by 4 bases, with 15 bases of the junction left unmatched. Germline-derived CDR1 and CDR2 are LGHNA and YNFKEQ. The CDR3 runs to 21 residues. The CDR3, as DNA: TGTGCCAGCAGCCAAGATCATCCCGCTTGGCTAGCGGGGGGGAGCACCGGGGAGCTGTTTTTT. Encoded protein: CASSQDHPAWLAGGSTGELFF.

The chain has TRBV4-1 and TRBJ1-6, with D hard to call. The V end lost 1 base, the J end lost 0 bases, and 7 bases lay between the germline ends. Germline CDR1 is MGHRA and CDR2 is YSYEKL. There are 16 residues in the CDR3. Here the CDR3 DNA reads TGCGCCAGCAGCCAAGGGCGGAGCTCCTATAATTCACCCCTCCACTTT. Protein sequence: CASSQGRSSYNSPLHF.

The V and J genes are TRBV6-5 and TRBJ1-2; TRBD1 agrees at 10 bases. In germline, CDR1 is MNHEY, CDR2 SVGAGI. J lost 10 bases, V lost 5 bases, and 7 bases had no gene match. This CDR3 region has 13 residues. The CDR3 nucleotides read TGTGCCAGCAGTGAAGACAGGGGGCCCCTCTACACCTTC. Its translation is CASSEDRGPLYTF.

V and J are TRBV4-2 and TRBJ2-3; a possible D gene is TRBD2 (7 bases). CDR3 length: 16 amino acids. V lost 0 bases and J 6 bases, leaving 16 bases between the germline ends. The V gene's germline CDR1 is LGHNA and CDR2 YNFKEQ. The CDR3 sequence: CASSQDIRGARDTQYF. CDR3 coding DNA: TGTGCCAGCAGCCAAGATATACGGGGGGCCAGGGATACGCAGTATTTT.

The rearrangement uses TRBV19 and TRBJ2-1; 10 nucleotides match TRBD1. V was clipped by 10 bases and J by 9 bases; unmatched bases: 9. Germline assignment: CDR1 LNHDA and CDR2 SQIVND (reference sequence). The CDR3 contains 13 residues. CDR3 sequence reads: CATADRGIGEQFF. In DNA, the CDR3 is TGTGCCACCGCGGACAGGGGGATCGGTGAGCAGTTCTTC.

V and J are TRBV6-4 and TRBJ1-2; TRBD1 matches at 9 bases. The CDR3 is 14 amino acids. The V gene end was trimmed by 0 bases and the J gene end by 8 bases; junction bases not matched to a gene: 4. Germline lookup yields CDR1 MRHNA and CDR2 SNTAGT. The CDR3 here is CASSDSRTGEGYTF. DNA for the CDR3: TGTGCCAGCAGTGACTCAAGGACAGGGGAAGGCTACACCTTC.

V gene TRBV15 combines with J gene TRBJ1-5; possible D gene TRBD1, 5 bases. The CDR3 length is 15 residues. Germline V gives CDR1 LNHNV, CDR2 YYDKDF (reference sequence). Trimming cost V 1 base and J 6 bases, with 13 bases left between them. The CDR3 here is CATSRGGRGIQPQHF. As DNA, the CDR3 is TGTGCCACCAGCAGAGGGGGAAGGGGAATTCAGCCCCAGCATTTT.

J is TRBJ2-5 and V is TRBV14; possibly TRBD1 for D (5 bases). V was trimmed by 3 bases and J by 5 bases, leaving 10 bases between them. Germline lookup yields CDR1 SGHDN and CDR2 FVKESK. The CDR3 loop spans 13 amino acids. The CDR3 DNA sequence: TGTGCCAGCAGCCAGCAGGGATCGGAGACCCAGTACTTC. Its translation: CASSQQGSETQYF.